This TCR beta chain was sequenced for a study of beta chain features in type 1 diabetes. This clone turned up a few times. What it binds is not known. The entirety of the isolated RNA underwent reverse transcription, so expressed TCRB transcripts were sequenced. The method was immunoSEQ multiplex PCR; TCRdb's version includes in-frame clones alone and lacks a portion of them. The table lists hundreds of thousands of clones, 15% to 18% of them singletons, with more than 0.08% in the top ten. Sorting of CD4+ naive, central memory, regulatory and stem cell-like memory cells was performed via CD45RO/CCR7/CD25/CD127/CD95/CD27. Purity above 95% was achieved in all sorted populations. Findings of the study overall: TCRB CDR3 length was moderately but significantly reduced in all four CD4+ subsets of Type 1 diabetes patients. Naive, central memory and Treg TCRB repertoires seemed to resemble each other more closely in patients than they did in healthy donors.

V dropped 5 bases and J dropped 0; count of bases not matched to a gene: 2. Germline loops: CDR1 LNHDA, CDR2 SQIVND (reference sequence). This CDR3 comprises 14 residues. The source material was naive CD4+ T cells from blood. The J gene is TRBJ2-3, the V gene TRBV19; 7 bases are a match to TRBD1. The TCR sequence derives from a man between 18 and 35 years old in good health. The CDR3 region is CASSWDRSTDTQYF. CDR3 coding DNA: TGTGCCAGTAGTTGGGACAGAAGCACAGATACGCAGTATTTT.